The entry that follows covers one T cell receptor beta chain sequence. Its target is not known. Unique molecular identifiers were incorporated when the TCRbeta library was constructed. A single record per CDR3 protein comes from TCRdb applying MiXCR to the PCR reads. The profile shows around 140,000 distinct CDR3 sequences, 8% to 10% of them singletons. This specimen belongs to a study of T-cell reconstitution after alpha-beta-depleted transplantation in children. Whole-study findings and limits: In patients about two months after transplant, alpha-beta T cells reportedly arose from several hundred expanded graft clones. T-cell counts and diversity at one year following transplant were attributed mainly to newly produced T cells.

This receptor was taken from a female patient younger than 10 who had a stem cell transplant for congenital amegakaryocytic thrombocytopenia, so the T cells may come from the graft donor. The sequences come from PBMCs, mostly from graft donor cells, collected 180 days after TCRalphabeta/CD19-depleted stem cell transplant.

The CDR3 DNA sequence: TGCGCCAGCGGGCGCCAGGGGTTCACTGAAGCTTTCTTT. Protein product: CASGRQGFTEAFF. J is TRBJ1-1 and V is TRBV5-1; D may be TRBD1 (6 bases). The CDR3 runs 13 residues. Trimming cost V 7 bases and J 4 bases, with 14 bases left between them. Per the germline V gene, CDR1 is SGHRS and CDR2 is YFSETQ.